This entry is about one TCR beta chain. This clonotype was observed a few times. The specificity of this receptor is unknown. No per-base quality is available; no much larger clone lies one base away. V loses 6 bases, J loses 4 bases, and the germline ends lie 15 bases apart. Counted from cysteine to phenylalanine, this CDR3 has 14 amino acids. The only DNA kept is the CDR3, 42 bases in frame from the first base. CDR1 and CDR2 are read off the germline V gene (reference sequence) as MNHEY and SMNVEV. For each ankylosing spondylitis patient, the synovial fluid sample was matched to a blood sample from that same patient. These data originate in a study of CD8 T cells in ankylosing spondylitis (dated 2017 in TCRdb). Notes on the research overall: The study set out to find disease-linked TCR variants by profiling T cell receptor beta repertoires in ankylosing spondylitis patients and healthy donors. The full study cohort was made up of about 25 ankylosing spondylitis patients and over 90 healthy donors. Samples of peripheral blood were taken, and for ankylosing spondylitis patients, synovial fluid was collected as well. General conclusions and limits of the study: Significant enrichment of the disease-linked clones was reported in matched synovial fluid samples from ankylosing spondylitis patients. The disease-linked clones had a CD8+ phenotype and were found at relatively low frequencies in peripheral blood. Some motif variants had previously been reported in the synovial fluid and blood of reactive arthritis patients, which suggests shared mechanisms of disease initiation. Blood from ankylosing spondylitis patients appeared to be characterized by a TCR beta motif composed of about eight highly homologous amino acid variants.

TCRdb names Illumina HiSeq 2500 as the instrument used. Quantitative 5'-RACE with molecular barcodes was used to prepare TCR beta libraries. The paper's processing steps were these. A new computational method based on a probabilistic model of VDJ rearrangement was used to identify disease-linked TCR variants. TCRdb passed the public sequencing reads through fastp at Q25 and MiXCR, retaining productive beta sequences. Under each unique CDR3 protein, matching rows form one entry showing the most common genes and DNA. TCRdb's processing, not the authors', yielded these V and J calls. This sample is represented by about 150,000 distinct CDR3 sequences; 30% to 35% of them were singletons. The ten largest clones capture 4.5% to 6% of the sample.

Material for sequencing was synovial fluid, either unsorted or a sorted T cell fraction (not recorded which). This receptor was obtained from a male donor with ankylosing spondylitis. The V and J genes are TRBV27 and TRBJ1-1, and TRBD1 may be the D gene, going by 5 matching bases. In nucleotide form, the sequence is TGTGCCAGCAGCCCCCGGCCCCAGGGCACTGAAGCTTTCTTT. This sequence encodes CASSPRPQGTEAFF.